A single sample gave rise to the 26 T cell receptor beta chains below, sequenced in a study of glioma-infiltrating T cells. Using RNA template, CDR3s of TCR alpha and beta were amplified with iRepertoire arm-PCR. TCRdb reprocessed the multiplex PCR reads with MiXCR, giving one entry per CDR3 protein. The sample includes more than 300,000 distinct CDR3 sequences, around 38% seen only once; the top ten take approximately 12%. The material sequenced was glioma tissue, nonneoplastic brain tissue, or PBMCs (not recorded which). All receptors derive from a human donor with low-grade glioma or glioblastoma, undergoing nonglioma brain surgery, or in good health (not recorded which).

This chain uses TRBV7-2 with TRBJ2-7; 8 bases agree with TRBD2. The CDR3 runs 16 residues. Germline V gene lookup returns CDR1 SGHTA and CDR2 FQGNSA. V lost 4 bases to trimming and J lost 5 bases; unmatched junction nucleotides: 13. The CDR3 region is CASSSPGAAGDHEQYF. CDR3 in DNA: TGTGCCAGCAGCTCCCCCGGAGCAGCGGGAGACCACGAGCAGTACTTC.

This CDR3 reads CASSPTQGYGNSPLHF. In nucleotides, the CDR3 is TGTGCCAGCAGTCCCACCCAGGGGTACGGTAATTCACCCCTCCACTTT. The chain is built from TRBV28 and TRBJ1-6; D possibly corresponds to TRBD1 (6 bases). V was cut by 5 bases and J by 6 bases, with 17 bases left in between. The CDR3 loop spans 16 amino acids. CDR1 is MDHEN and CDR2 is SYDVKM in the germline V gene.

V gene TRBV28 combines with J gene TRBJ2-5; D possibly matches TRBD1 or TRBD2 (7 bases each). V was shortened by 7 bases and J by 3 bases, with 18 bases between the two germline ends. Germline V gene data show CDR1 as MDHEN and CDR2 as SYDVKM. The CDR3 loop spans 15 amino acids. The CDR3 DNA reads TGTGCCAGCATCCCCAGGGGAGGGGGCAAAGAGACCCAGTACTTC. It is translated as CASIPRGGGKETQYF.

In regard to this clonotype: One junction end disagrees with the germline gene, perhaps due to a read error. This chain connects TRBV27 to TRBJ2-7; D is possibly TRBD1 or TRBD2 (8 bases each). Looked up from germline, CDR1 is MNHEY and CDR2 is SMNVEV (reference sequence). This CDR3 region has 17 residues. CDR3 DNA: TGTGACAGCAGTCCGGGGGGGGGGACAGGTTACTGGTACGAGCAGTACTTC. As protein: CDSSPGGGTGYWYEQYF.

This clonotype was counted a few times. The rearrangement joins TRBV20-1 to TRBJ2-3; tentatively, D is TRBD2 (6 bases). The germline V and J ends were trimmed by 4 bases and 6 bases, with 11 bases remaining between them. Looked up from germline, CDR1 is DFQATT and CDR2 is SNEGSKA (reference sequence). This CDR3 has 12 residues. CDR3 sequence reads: CSATGGGDTQYF. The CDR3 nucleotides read TGCAGTGCTACCGGTGGAGGGGATACGCAGTATTTT.

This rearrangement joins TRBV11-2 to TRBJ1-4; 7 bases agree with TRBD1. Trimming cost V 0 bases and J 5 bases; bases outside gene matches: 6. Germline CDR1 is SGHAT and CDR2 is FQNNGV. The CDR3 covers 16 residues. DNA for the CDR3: TGTGCCAGCAGCTTAGATCAGGGACAGAGAAATGAAAAACTGTTTTTT. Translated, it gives CASSLDQGQRNEKLFF.

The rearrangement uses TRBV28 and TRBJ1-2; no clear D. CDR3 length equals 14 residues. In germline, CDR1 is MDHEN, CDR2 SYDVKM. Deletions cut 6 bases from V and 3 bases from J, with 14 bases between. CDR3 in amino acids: CASSLQSADYGYTF. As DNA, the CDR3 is TGTGCCAGCAGCCTTCAGAGCGCTGACTATGGCTACACCTTC.

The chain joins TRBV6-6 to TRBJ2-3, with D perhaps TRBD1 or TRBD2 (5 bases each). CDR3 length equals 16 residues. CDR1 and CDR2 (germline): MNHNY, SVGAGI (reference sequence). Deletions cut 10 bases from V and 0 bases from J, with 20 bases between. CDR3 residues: CAIRMQGRTSTDTQYF. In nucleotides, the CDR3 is TGTGCCATCCGGATGCAGGGCAGGACTAGCACAGATACGCAGTATTTT.

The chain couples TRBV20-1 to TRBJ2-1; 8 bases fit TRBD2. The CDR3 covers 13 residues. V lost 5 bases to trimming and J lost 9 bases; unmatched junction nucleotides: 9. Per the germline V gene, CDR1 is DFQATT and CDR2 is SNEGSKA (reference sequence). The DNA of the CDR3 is TGCAGTGCTCGTTTAGCGGGAACTGGTGAGCAGTTCTTC. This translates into CSARLAGTGEQFF.

The chain's CDR3 is CASISVGLWGQGSTDTQYF. In DNA, the CDR3 is TGCGCCAGCATCTCCGTGGGATTGTGGGGACAGGGATCGACAGATACGCAGTATTTT. The chain has TRBV5-1 and TRBJ2-3; 9 bases align to TRBD1. CDR1 and CDR2 (germline): SGHRS, YFSETQ. The CDR3 runs 19 residues. V lost 6 bases, J lost 3 bases, and 20 bases stayed unmatched. Based on the CDR3 plus reference TRBV5-1 and TRBJ2-3, the full variable domain is KAGVTQTPRYLIKTRGQQVTLSCSPISGHRSVSWYQQTPGQGLQFLFEYFSETQRNKGNFPGRFSGRQFSNSRSEMNVSTLELGDSALYLCASISVGLWGQGSTDTQYFGPGTRLTVL.

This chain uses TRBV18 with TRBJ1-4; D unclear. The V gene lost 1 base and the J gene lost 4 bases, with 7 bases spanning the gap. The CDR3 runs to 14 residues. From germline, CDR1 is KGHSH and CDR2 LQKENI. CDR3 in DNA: TGTGCCAGCTCACCACGGGAGGATAATGAAAAACTGTTTTTT. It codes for CASSPREDNEKLFF.

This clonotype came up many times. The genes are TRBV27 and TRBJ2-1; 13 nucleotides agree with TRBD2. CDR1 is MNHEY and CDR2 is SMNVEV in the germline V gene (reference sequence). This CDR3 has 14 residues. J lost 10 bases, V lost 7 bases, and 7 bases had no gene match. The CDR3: CASIRLAGGGEQFF. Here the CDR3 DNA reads TGTGCCAGCATCAGACTAGCGGGAGGAGGGGAGCAGTTCTTC.

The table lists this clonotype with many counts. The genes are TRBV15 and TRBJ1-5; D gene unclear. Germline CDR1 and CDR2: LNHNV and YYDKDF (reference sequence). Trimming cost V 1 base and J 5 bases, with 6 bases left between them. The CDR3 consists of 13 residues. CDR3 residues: CATSRVLYQPQHF. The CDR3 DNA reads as TGTGCCACCAGCAGAGTCCTCTATCAGCCCCAGCATTTT.

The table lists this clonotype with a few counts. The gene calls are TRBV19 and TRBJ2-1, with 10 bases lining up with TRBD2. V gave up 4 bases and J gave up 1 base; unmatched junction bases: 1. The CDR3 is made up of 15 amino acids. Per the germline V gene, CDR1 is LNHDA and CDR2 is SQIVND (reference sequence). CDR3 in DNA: TGTGCCAGTAGTAAGACTAGCGGGTCCTACAATGAGCAGTTCTTC. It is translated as CASSKTSGSYNEQFF.

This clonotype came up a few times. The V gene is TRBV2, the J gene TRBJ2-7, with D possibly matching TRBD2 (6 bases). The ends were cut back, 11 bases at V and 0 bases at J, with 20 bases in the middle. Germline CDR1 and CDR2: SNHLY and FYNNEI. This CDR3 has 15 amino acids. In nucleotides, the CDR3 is TGTGCCTCCCAGGGCGCGGGGCCGGGCTCCTACGAGCAGTACTTC. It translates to CASQGAGPGSYEQYF.

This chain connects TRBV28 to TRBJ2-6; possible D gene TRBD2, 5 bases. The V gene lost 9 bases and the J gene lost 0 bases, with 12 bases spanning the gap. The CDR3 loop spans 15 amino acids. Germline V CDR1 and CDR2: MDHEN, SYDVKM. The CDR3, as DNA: TGTGCCAGTTCGGACTCTTTCTCTGGGGCCAACGTCCTGACTTTC. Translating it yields CASSDSFSGANVLTF.

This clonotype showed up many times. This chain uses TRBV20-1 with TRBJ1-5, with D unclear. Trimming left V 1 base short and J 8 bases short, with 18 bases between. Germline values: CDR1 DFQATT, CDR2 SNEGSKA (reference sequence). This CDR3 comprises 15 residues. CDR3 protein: CSARGRFNDREPQHF. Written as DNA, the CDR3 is TGCAGTGCTAGAGGCAGGTTCAACGATAGGGAGCCCCAGCATTTT.

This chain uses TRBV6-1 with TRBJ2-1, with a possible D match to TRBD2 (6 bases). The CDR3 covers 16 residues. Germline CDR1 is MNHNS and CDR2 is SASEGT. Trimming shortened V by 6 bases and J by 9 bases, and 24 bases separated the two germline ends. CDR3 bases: TGTGCCAGCAGCCAAGACCCCCCACCTAGGGAGGCTGAGCAGTTCTTC. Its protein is CASSQDPPPREAEQFF.

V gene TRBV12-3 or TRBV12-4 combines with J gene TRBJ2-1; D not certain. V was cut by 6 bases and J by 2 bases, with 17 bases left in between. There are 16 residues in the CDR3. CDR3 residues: CASSSKRGPTYNEQFF. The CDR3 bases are TGTGCCAGCAGCTCCAAAAGAGGTCCTACCTACAATGAGCAGTTCTTC.

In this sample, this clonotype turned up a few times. The CDR3 region has the DNA TGTGCCAGCAGCTTAAACCCCGGGAGAAATACGCAGTATTTT. Encoded protein: CASSLNPGRNTQYF. This chain links TRBV7-3 with TRBJ2-3; tentatively, D is TRBD2 (6 bases). This CDR3 is 14 amino acids long. Trimming cost V 1 base and J 7 bases, with 12 bases left between them. Germline assignment: CDR1 SGHTA and CDR2 FQGTGA.

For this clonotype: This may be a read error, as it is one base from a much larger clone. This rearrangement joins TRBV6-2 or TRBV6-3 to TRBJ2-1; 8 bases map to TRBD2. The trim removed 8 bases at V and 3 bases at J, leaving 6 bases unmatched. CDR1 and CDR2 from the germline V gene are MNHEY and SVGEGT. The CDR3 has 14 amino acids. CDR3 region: CASWSGGNYNEQFF. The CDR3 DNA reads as TGTGCCAGCTGGAGCGGGGGAAACTACAATGAGCAGTTCTTC.

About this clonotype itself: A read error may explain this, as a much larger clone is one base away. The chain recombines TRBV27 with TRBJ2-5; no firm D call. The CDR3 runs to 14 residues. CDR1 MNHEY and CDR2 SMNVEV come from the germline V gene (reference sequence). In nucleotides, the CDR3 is TGTGCCAGCAGCCTCACGTGGATCGGCGAGACCAAGTACTTC. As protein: CASSLTWIGETKYF.

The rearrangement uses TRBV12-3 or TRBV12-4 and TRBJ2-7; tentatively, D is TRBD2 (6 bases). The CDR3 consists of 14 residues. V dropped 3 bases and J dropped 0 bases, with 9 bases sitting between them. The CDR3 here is CASSFPGLSYEQYF. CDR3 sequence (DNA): TGTGCCAGCAGTTTTCCGGGACTCTCCTACGAGCAGTACTTC.

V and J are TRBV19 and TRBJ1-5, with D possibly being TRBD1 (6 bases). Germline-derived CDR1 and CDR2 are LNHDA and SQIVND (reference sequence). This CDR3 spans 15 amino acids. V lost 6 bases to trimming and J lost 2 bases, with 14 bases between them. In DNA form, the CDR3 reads TGTGCCAGTAGAGGGGGAACAGGAGGCAATCAGCCCCAGCATTTT. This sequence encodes CASRGGTGGNQPQHF.

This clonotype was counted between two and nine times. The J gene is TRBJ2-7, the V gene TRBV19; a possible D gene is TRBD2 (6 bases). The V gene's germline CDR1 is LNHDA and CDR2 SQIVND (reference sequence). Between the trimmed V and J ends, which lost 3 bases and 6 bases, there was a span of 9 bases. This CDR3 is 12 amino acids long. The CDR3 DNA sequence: TGTGCCAGTAGTATCGGGGGTAGCGAGCAGTACTTC. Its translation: CASSIGGSEQYF.

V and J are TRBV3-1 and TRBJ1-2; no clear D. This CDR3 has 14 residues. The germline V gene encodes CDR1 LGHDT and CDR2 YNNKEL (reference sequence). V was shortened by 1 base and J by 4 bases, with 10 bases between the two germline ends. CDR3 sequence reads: CASSQVSGSYGYTF. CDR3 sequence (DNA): TGTGCCAGCAGCCAAGTGAGTGGGAGCTATGGCTACACCTTC.